This T cell receptor beta chain came from a study of blood T cell repertoires in COVID-19. Study at large: There were acute and convalescent COVID-19 samples, and they came from the United States, Italy and Spain. PBMCs, B-cell-depleted T cells, or T cells provided the cDNA or gDNA that made up the material.

CDR1 is SGHRS, CDR2 YFSETQ, per germline. CDR3 length: 16 residues. Germline trimming cut 1 base from V and 4 bases from J; bases unmatched to any gene: 9. TCRdb's copy holds only in-frame clones and misses some; the assay was immunoSEQ multiplex PCR. The table lists hundreds of thousands of clones, approximately 88% of them singletons, with roughly 1.2% in the top ten. In terms of age and location, participants ranged from roughly 18 to 100 years and lived in around 22 US areas. Donors were grouped by their self-reported clinical history. The chain has TRBV5-1 and TRBJ2-3; 7 nucleotides align to TRBD2. This clonotype was obtained from a woman aged 40 to 50 with acute COVID-19. The sequenced sample consisted of PBMCs or T cells enriched from blood (not recorded which). The CDR3 DNA reads as TGCGCCAGCAGCTTGTGGAGCGGGACTCGCCCAGATACGCAGTATTTT. Translating it yields CASSLWSGTRPDTQYF.